This T cell receptor beta chain stems from a study of T-cell reconstitution after alpha-beta-depleted transplantation in children (dated by TCRdb to the mid-2010s). For the study in its entirety: The study quantitatively tracked T-cell immune reconstitution after TCRalphabeta/CD19-depleted allogeneic hematopoietic cell transplantation in children using TCR repertoire profiling. Beyond this particular receptor, the publication reports: Over the following months the frequencies of hyperexpanded clones went down, and after one year T-cell counts and TCRbeta diversity were mostly credited to newly produced T cells. Apparently early alphabetaT-cell count recovery about two months after transplant reportedly relied on only several hundred rapidly expanded clones derived from non-depleted graft cells. In some patients, the high TCRbeta diversity seen at day 60 was put down to recipient T cells and intrathymic progenitors that had survived conditioning.

The library was built by means of PCR. TCRdb shows the sequencer as Illumina HiSeq 2500. Molecular barcoding was employed in the preparation of TCR libraries, with unique molecular identifiers being used to normalize TCRbeta repertoire quantification. TCRdb reanalyzed the raw reads on its own, using fastp at Q25 for trimming and MiXCR for clone calling, and kept in-frame beta chains. CDR3 protein sequences are deduplicated, and each keeps its most common genes and DNA. This sample gives 580,000 or so distinct CDR3 sequences in total; more than 20% of them show up just once. The ten largest clones add up to 13% to 15% of the sample. The sample's treatment or condition label is to be understood as: allogeneic hematopoietic cell transplantation with graft depleted of TCRalphabeta T cells and CD19 B cells. The children who served as transplant recipients had been given grafts of TCRalphabeta/CD19-depleted allogeneic hematopoietic cells.

CDR1 and CDR2 were assigned from the germline V gene as ENHRY and SYGVKD. Its CDR3 holds 16 amino acids, cysteine through phenylalanine. Just the 48-base CDR3 DNA is kept, in frame starting at base 1. Relative to germline, V is missing 6 bases and J is missing 3 bases, with 10 bases of the junction outside any gene match. This clonotype occurred a few times. What this receptor recognizes is not known. Nothing much larger sits one base from this clone, and base qualities are not available. Specimen: PBMCs, mostly from graft donor cells, collected 360 days after TCRalphabeta/CD19-depleted stem cell transplant. Recombination linked TRBV10-3 to TRBJ2-2, with 7 central nucleotides matching TRBD2. This clonotype originated in a boy in the first two years of life who had a stem cell transplant for acute myeloid leukemia, so the T cells may come from the graft donor. The bases read TGTGCCATCAGGAGACTAGCAGGGAGAGACACCGGGGAGCTGTTTTTT. Translated, this is CAIRRLAGRDTGELFF.